The rows below give T cell receptor beta chains drawn from one sample of a study of cytomegalovirus exposure and HLA in healthy donors. The table came from immunoSEQ multiplex PCR; TCRdb's copy has only in-frame clones and leaves some out. The sample lists under 300,000 clones; approximately 86% were seen once. The material sequenced was PBMCs. The source is a woman between 25 and 40 years old in good health and CMV-seropositive. CDR3s include the opening cysteine and the closing phenylalanine or tryptophan. Fields, in order: J gene, clone size, D gene, V gene, CDR3 protein, CDR3 DNA. A D gene is named only where the DNA matches it firmly. A clone size is listed for some rows: how often the clone was seen (once, few, many), or a class if it is expanded.

J: TRBJ1-5
size: few
D: TRBD1
V: TRBV30
CDR3: CAWSVQGDQPQHF
DNA: TGTGCCTGGAGTGTCCAGGGGGATCAGCCCCAGCATTTT

J: TRBJ1-2
size: NA
D: TRBD1
V: TRBV5-4
CDR3: CASSLREAGGLGYTF
DNA: TGTGCCAGCAGCTTGCGGGAGGCAGGGGGCCTTGGCTACACCTTC

J: TRBJ1-3
size: NA
D: TRBD1
V: TRBV7-6
CDR3: CASSLEVGQDDGNTIYF
DNA: TGTGCCAGCAGCTTAGAGGTCGGACAGGATGATGGAAACACCATATATTTT

J: TRBJ2-2
size: NA
D: TRBD2
V: TRBV27
CDR3: CASRRGTTGELFF
DNA: TGTGCCAGTAGGCGGGGGACCACCGGGGAGCTGTTTTTT

J: TRBJ2-2
size: once
D: NA
V: TRBV5-1
CDR3: CASSLQAKNTGELFF
DNA: TGCGCCAGCAGCTTGCAGGCCAAGAACACCGGGGAGCTGTTTTTT

J: TRBJ1-1
size: NA
D: NA
V: TRBV7-9
CDR3: CASSLARLNTEAFF
DNA: TGTGCCAGCAGCTTAGCGCGCCTGAACACTGAAGCTTTCTTT

J: TRBJ2-7
size: NA
D: TRBD2
V: TRBV30
CDR3: CAWSVSGSSYEQYF
DNA: TGTGCCTGGAGCGTTAGCGGGAGTTCCTACGAGCAGTACTTC

J: TRBJ2-3
size: NA
D: TRBD2
V: TRBV19
CDR3: CASSIDLAGSTDTQYF
DNA: TGTGCCAGTAGTATAGACCTAGCGGGCAGCACAGATACGCAGTATTTT

J: TRBJ2-1
size: NA
D: NA
V: TRBV5-1
CDR3: CASSLTSDEQFF
DNA: TGCGCCAGCAGCTTGACTAGTGACGAGCAGTTCTTC

J: TRBJ1-3
size: NA
D: NA
V: TRBV11-2
CDR3: CASSLEVPDSGNTIYF
DNA: TGTGCCAGCAGCTTAGAAGTTCCAGACTCTGGAAACACCATATATTTT

J: TRBJ2-5
size: NA
D: TRBD1
V: TRBV18
CDR3: CASSTLGTGVETQYF
DNA: TGTGCCAGCTCAACCCTTGGGACAGGGGTCGAGACCCAGTACTTC

J: TRBJ2-7
size: few
D: NA
V: TRBV10-3
CDR3: CAISGDTAYEQYF
DNA: TGTGCCATCAGTGGGGACACCGCCTACGAGCAGTACTTC

J: TRBJ2-3
size: NA
D: TRBD1
V: TRBV27
CDR3: CASSLLTGTGTDTQYF
DNA: TGTGCCAGCAGTTTGTTAACCGGGACAGGCACAGATACGCAGTATTTT

J: TRBJ2-1
size: NA
D: TRBD2
V: TRBV7-8
CDR3: CASSLVSSGKRGEQFF
DNA: TGTGCCAGCAGCTTAGTTAGCAGCGGGAAGAGGGGTGAGCAGTTCTTC

J: TRBJ2-7
size: once
D: TRBD1
V: TRBV5-1
CDR3: CASRYRDSEGYEQYF
DNA: TGCGCCAGCAGGTACCGGGACAGCGAGGGGTACGAGCAGTACTTC

J: TRBJ2-2
size: few
D: TRBD2
V: TRBV29-1
CDR3: CSVDQASGRWNANTGELFF
DNA: TGCAGCGTTGATCAGGCTAGCGGGAGATGGAATGCGAACACCGGGGAGCTGTTTTTT

J: TRBJ2-5
size: NA
D: TRBD1
V: TRBV27
CDR3: CASSPGQRGETQYF
DNA: TGTGCCAGCAGTCCGGGACAGCGTGGGGAGACCCAGTACTTC

J: TRBJ2-7
size: NA
D: NA
V: TRBV15
CDR3: CATSRDLLRPTYEQYF
DNA: TGTGCCACCAGCAGAGATCTTCTGAGGCCGACCTACGAGCAGTACTTC

J: TRBJ2-5
size: once
D: NA
V: TRBV7-7
CDR3: CASSSPLRETQYF
DNA: TGTGCCAGCAGCTCCCCGCTCAGGGAGACCCAGTACTTC

J: TRBJ2-3
size: NA
D: NA
V: TRBV28
CDR3: CASSPDSPTDTQYF
DNA: TGTGCCAGCAGTCCAGACTCCCCCACAGATACGCAGTATTTT

J: TRBJ2-1
size: NA
D: NA
V: TRBV19
CDR3: CASSLVAREQFF
DNA: TGTGCCAGTAGTCTGGTTGCGCGAGAGCAGTTCTTC

J: TRBJ2-1
size: NA
D: TRBD2
V: TRBV4-1
CDR3: CASSLTSGAYNEQFF
DNA: TGCGCCAGCAGCCTGACTAGCGGGGCCTACAATGAGCAGTTCTTC

J: TRBJ1-1
size: once
D: NA
V: TRBV7-9
CDR3: CASSTTSNTEAFF
DNA: TGTGCCAGCAGCACCACATCGAACACTGAAGCTTTCTTT

J: TRBJ2-5
size: NA
D: NA
V: TRBV6-5
CDR3: CASSKQGGTQYF
DNA: TGTGCCAGCAGTAAACAGGGTGGGACCCAGTACTTC

J: TRBJ2-3
size: NA
D: TRBD2
V: TRBV28
CDR3: CASSLFLSAGGSTDTQYF
DNA: TGTGCCAGCAGTTTATTTCTCTCCGCGGGGGGGAGCACAGATACGCAGTATTTT

J: TRBJ2-3
size: NA
D: TRBD2
V: TRBV19
CDR3: CASTLRGGSTDTQYF
DNA: TGTGCCAGTACTTTACGGGGGGGGAGCACAGATACGCAGTATTTT

J: TRBJ2-1
size: NA
D: NA
V: TRBV4-1
CDR3: CASSQETTRTYNEQFF
DNA: TGCGCCAGCAGCCAAGAAACAACGCGGACCTACAATGAGCAGTTCTTC

J: TRBJ2-3
size: NA
D: TRBD2
V: TRBV7-9
CDR3: CASSLDLAGRDTQYF
DNA: TGTGCCAGCAGCTTAGATCTAGCGGGAAGGGATACGCAGTATTTT

J: TRBJ2-3
size: NA
D: TRBD2
V: TRBV4-2
CDR3: CASSPLAGDSGTDTQYF
DNA: TGTGCCAGCAGCCCTCTAGCGGGAGACTCTGGGACAGATACGCAGTATTTT

J: TRBJ1-1
size: NA
D: NA
V: TRBV5-5
CDR3: CASSLDEDLGITEAFF
DNA: TGTGCCAGCAGCTTGGACGAGGACTTGGGGATCACTGAAGCTTTCTTT

J: TRBJ2-7
size: once
D: TRBD2
V: TRBV11-2
CDR3: CASLGVAGGTYEQYF
DNA: TGTGCCAGCTTAGGGGTAGCGGGAGGGACCTACGAGCAGTACTTC

J: TRBJ2-2
size: NA
D: NA
V: TRBV2
CDR3: CARTNRTGELFF
DNA: TGTGCCAGGACTAATAGAACCGGGGAGCTGTTTTTT

J: TRBJ1-2
size: NA
D: NA
V: TRBV7-8
CDR3: CASSPAGEANYGYTF
DNA: TGTGCCAGCAGCCCCGCAGGGGAAGCTAACTATGGCTACACCTTC

J: TRBJ2-7
size: once
D: TRBD2
V: TRBV9
CDR3: CASSLTSGDFYEQYF
DNA: TGTGCCAGCAGCCTAACTAGCGGAGATTTCTACGAGCAGTACTTC

J: TRBJ2-1
size: NA
D: NA
V: TRBV10-1
CDR3: CASSEPSSEFGNEQFF
DNA: TGCGCCAGCAGTGAGCCTAGTAGCGAATTCGGGAATGAGCAGTTCTTC

J: TRBJ1-5
size: few
D: NA
V: TRBV19
CDR3: CASSVAGGDQPQHF
DNA: TGTGCCAGTAGTGTTGCGGGGGGCGACCAGCCCCAGCATTTT

J: TRBJ2-3
size: NA
D: NA
V: TRBV5-1
CDR3: CASSLVGADTQYF
DNA: TGCGCCAGCAGCTTGGTGGGAGCAGATACGCAGTATTTT

J: TRBJ2-1
size: NA
D: TRBD1
V: TRBV29-1
CDR3: CSGKTGANWNEQFF
DNA: TGCAGCGGAAAGACAGGGGCTAATTGGAATGAGCAGTTCTTC

J: TRBJ2-2
size: NA
D: TRBD1
V: TRBV18
CDR3: CASSPTRTGDAGELFF
DNA: TGTGCCAGCTCACCAACCAGGACAGGGGACGCCGGGGAGCTGTTTTTT

J: TRBJ1-1
size: NA
D: TRBD1
V: TRBV30
CDR3: CAWTYRGDTEAFF
DNA: TGTGCCTGGACCTACAGGGGTGACACTGAAGCTTTCTTT

J: TRBJ1-1
size: NA
D: NA
V: TRBV28
CDR3: CASSSQLKGNTEAFF
DNA: TGTGCCAGCAGTTCACAGCTTAAAGGGAACACTGAAGCTTTCTTT

J: TRBJ2-1
size: NA
D: TRBD2
V: TRBV15
CDR3: CATSRDDGRANEQFF
DNA: TGTGCCACCAGCAGAGATGACGGGAGGGCCAATGAGCAGTTCTTC

J: TRBJ2-7
size: NA
D: NA
V: TRBV6-5
CDR3: CASSYLGSSQEQYF
DNA: TGTGCCAGCAGTTACTTGGGTTCTAGCCAGGAGCAGTACTTC

J: TRBJ2-5
size: NA
D: NA
V: TRBV6-1
CDR3: CASYPTVYQETQYF
DNA: TGTGCCAGCTACCCGACAGTGTACCAAGAGACCCAGTACTTC

J: TRBJ2-5
size: NA
D: TRBD1
V: TRBV7-9
CDR3: CASSLSVRDRGETQYF
DNA: TGTGCCAGCAGCTTAAGTGTTAGGGACAGGGGAGAGACCCAGTACTTC

J: TRBJ2-7
size: NA
D: TRBD1
V: TRBV18
CDR3: CASSPDRTSTEQYF
DNA: TGTGCCAGCTCACCGGACAGGACCTCCACCGAGCAGTACTTC